The 23 T cell receptor beta chains below come from one sample, sequenced in a study of blood T cell repertoires in COVID-19. Data came from immunoSEQ multiplex PCR; TCRdb stores just in-frame clones and leaves some out. This sample has a few hundred thousand clones, with around 84% found just once. Material for sequencing was PBMCs or T cells enriched from blood (not recorded which). The receptors were gathered from a man aged 40-49 years who had recovered from COVID-19.

This rearrangement joins TRBV28 to TRBJ2-7; 7 bases align to TRBD1. CDR1 and CDR2 from the germline V gene are MDHEN and SYDVKM. V lost 5 bases, J lost 7 bases, and 8 bases stayed unmatched. The CDR3 is made up of 13 amino acids. The CDR3 coding sequence is TGTGCCAGCAGTCCAGGGGGAGCGGATGAGCAGTACTTC. It is translated as CASSPGGADEQYF.

This clone was detected only a few times. The rearrangement joins TRBV5-1 to TRBJ2-3; 8 positions agree with TRBD1. Germline assignment: CDR1 SGHRS and CDR2 YFSETQ. The CDR3 is 16 amino acids. J was trimmed by 4 bases and V by 4 bases; bases with no gene match: 11. This chain's CDR3 is CASSNNRGYSADTQYF. The CDR3, as DNA: TGCGCCAGCAGCAATAACAGGGGGTATTCTGCAGATACGCAGTATTTT. The full variable domain, completed using reference TRBV5-1 and TRBJ2-3, is KAGVTQTPRYLIKTRGQQVTLSCSPISGHRSVSWYQQTPGQGLQFLFEYFSETQRNKGNFPGRFSGRQFSNSRSEMNVSTLELGDSALYLCASSNNRGYSADTQYFGPGTRLTVL.

The chain uses TRBV28 and TRBJ1-1; D unresolved. Between the trimmed V and J ends, which lost 6 bases and 0 bases, there was a span of 14 bases. The CDR3 length is 15 residues. The V gene's germline CDR1 is MDHEN and CDR2 SYDVKM. The CDR3 bases are TGTGCCAGCAGAACTTCGGAGAGAATGAACACTGAAGCTTTCTTT. Protein: CASRTSERMNTEAFF.

The chain employs TRBV5-1 and TRBJ2-1; 12 positions agree with TRBD2. The length of the CDR3 is 15 residues. V was clipped by 5 bases and J by 0 bases; unmatched bases: 0. Germline V lookup: CDR1 SGHRS, CDR2 YFSETQ. Here the CDR3 reads CASRTSGSSYNEQFF. The CDR3 coding sequence is TGCGCCAGCAGGACTAGCGGGAGCTCCTACAATGAGCAGTTCTTC.

The J gene is TRBJ2-5, the V gene TRBV24-1; D might be TRBD2 (6 bases). Trimming took 2 bases from V and 4 from J, leaving 13 bases between them. Germline values: CDR1 KGHDR, CDR2 SFDVKD. The CDR3 is 15 amino acids. The CDR3 protein is CATSDSRAGRETQYF. In DNA form, the CDR3 reads TGTGCCACCAGTGATTCTCGGGCGGGGAGAGAGACCCAGTACTTC.

This clone was recorded once. The V and J genes are TRBV6-5 and TRBJ2-7, with TRBD1 matching over 10 bases. The CDR3 sequence is 14 residues long. The V gene's germline CDR1 is MNHEY and CDR2 SVGAGI. V dropped 7 bases and J dropped 1; count of bases not matched to a gene: 4. The CDR3, as DNA: TGTGCCAGCACGGGACAGGGGACGTCCTACGAGCAGTACTTC. Its protein is CASTGQGTSYEQYF.

Only one count was recorded for this clone. CDR3 in amino acids: CASSLGPDSWYEQYF. The DNA of the CDR3 is TGTGCCAGCAGCTTGGGCCCAGATTCGTGGTACGAGCAGTACTTC. The chain combines TRBV5-4 with TRBJ2-7; D gene uncertain. Trimming took off 0 bases at V and 4 bases at J, with 14 bases between the two ends. The germline V gene has CDR1 SGHNT and CDR2 YYREEE (reference sequence). The CDR3 contains 15 residues.

This clone was observed a single time. The rearrangement uses TRBV12-3 or TRBV12-4 and TRBJ1-1, with unresolved D. CDR3 length equals 12 residues. V gave up 7 bases and J gave up 8 bases, with 14 bases separating them. In nucleotides, the CDR3 is TGTGCCAGCACCACCCAACAGAGAGAAGCTTTCTTT. It yields the protein CASTTQQREAFF.

The chain joins TRBV28 to TRBJ1-2; 11 bases align to TRBD1. The CDR3 runs 14 residues. The junction had 7 bases not matched to a gene; V was cut back by 5 bases and J by 8 bases. Germline V gene sequence: CDR1 MDHEN, CDR2 SYDVKM. CDR3 bases: TGTGCCAGCAGTAAAGGACAGGGGGCGGGAGGCTACACCTTC. It yields the protein CASSKGQGAGGYTF.

The chain is built from TRBV5-6 and TRBJ1-2; a possible D gene is TRBD1 (5 bases). Germline V CDR1 and CDR2: SGHDT, YYEEEE. The V end lost 2 bases, the J end lost 4 bases, and 9 bases lay between the germline ends. This CDR3 is 13 amino acids long. Written as DNA, the CDR3 is TGTGCCAGCAGCTTCGGGGGAAGCTATGGCTACACCTTC. It translates to CASSFGGSYGYTF.

The sample holds one count of this clone. The chain uses TRBV6-5 and TRBJ1-1; D call uncertain. Germline V gene lookup returns CDR1 MNHEY and CDR2 SVGAGI. With 7 bases removed from V and 5 bases from J, the gap between germline ends came to 14 bases. The CDR3 loop spans 13 amino acids. The CDR3 coding sequence is TGTGCCAGCACCTACCTTGGAGGGACTGAAGCTTTCTTT. Its translation is CASTYLGGTEAFF.

The chain carries TRBV18 and TRBJ1-3; weak D call: TRBD1 (6 bases). Trimming removed 0 bases from V and 2 bases from J, with 11 bases in between. Germline assignment: CDR1 KGHSH and CDR2 LQKENI. There are 16 residues in the CDR3. The DNA of the CDR3 is TGTGCCAGCTCACCACCGGCACAGGGTGCTGGAAACACCATATATTTT. Its protein is CASSPPAQGAGNTIYF.

This clone was observed a few times. The V call is TRBV6-1, the J call TRBJ1-4; 8 bases map to TRBD1. Germline V CDR1 and CDR2: MNHNS, SASEGT. Trimming removed 3 bases from V and 8 bases from J; junction bases left unmatched: 5. The CDR3 is 14 amino acids. The CDR3 DNA is TGTGCCAGCAGTGAGGCGCAGGGGGCAGAAAAACTGTTTTTT. Translation: CASSEAQGAEKLFF.

The rearrangement uses TRBV7-2 and TRBJ1-6, with D perhaps matching TRBD1 (6 bases). Per the germline V gene, CDR1 is SGHTA and CDR2 is FQGNSA. This CDR3 is built from 16 residues. V was trimmed by 2 bases and J by 8 bases, leaving 16 bases between them. The CDR3 spells CASSLSWGRNDSPLHF. As DNA, the CDR3 is TGTGCCAGCAGCTTATCGTGGGGGCGGAATGATTCACCCCTCCACTTT.

The CDR3 reads CASSLAPSGLVYEQYF. CDR3 nucleotides: TGTGCCAGCAGCTTGGCCCCTAGCGGGTTGGTCTACGAGCAGTACTTC. This chain connects TRBV5-4 to TRBJ2-7; TRBD2 agrees at 8 bases. There are 16 residues in the CDR3. CDR1 is SGHNT and CDR2 is YYREEE in the germline V gene (reference sequence). The V and J ends lost 0 bases and 3 bases, in that order; junction bases with no gene match: 8.

The genes are TRBV9 and TRBJ2-2, with 7 bases matching TRBD1. The CDR3 consists of 17 residues. V lost 4 bases to trimming and J lost 2 bases; unmatched junction nucleotides: 11. Germline V gene sequence: CDR1 SGDLS, CDR2 YYNGEE. The CDR3 reads CASSQHRGRGNTGELFF. For the CDR3, the DNA is TGTGCCAGCAGCCAACACAGGGGACGGGGAAACACCGGGGAGCTGTTTTTT.

This chain links TRBV7-3 with TRBJ2-1; 9 bases are a match to TRBD1. Germline trimming cut 5 bases from V and 6 bases from J; bases unmatched to any gene: 5. The CDR3 is made up of 14 amino acids. The germline CDR1 and CDR2 sequences are SGHTA and FQGTGA. CDR3 nucleotide sequence: TGTGCCAGCAGCCCGGACAGGGGTCGCAATGAGCAGTTCTTC. This encodes CASSPDRGRNEQFF. The full variable domain, completed using reference TRBV7-3 and TRBJ2-1, is GAGVSQTPSNKVTEKGKYVELRCDPISGHTALYWYRQSLGQGPEFLIYFQGTGAADDSGLPNDRFFAVRPEGSVSTLKIQRTERGDSAVYLCASSPDRGRNEQFFGPGTRLTVL.

This chain uses TRBV28 with TRBJ2-5; 7 bases agree with TRBD2. Germline V gives CDR1 MDHEN, CDR2 SYDVKM. V was pared by 3 bases and J by 2 bases, with 6 bases of the junction left unmatched. The CDR3 consists of 15 residues. CDR3 protein: CASSFAGAQQETQYF. The CDR3 region has the DNA TGTGCCAGCAGTTTCGCGGGAGCGCAACAAGAGACCCAGTACTTC.

This clone was recorded a few times. The rearrangement links TRBV11-2 to TRBJ1-5; no reliable D call. Trimming removed 0 bases from V and 10 bases from J, with 7 bases in between. The germline V gene encodes CDR1 SGHAT and CDR2 FQNNGV. The CDR3 consists of 12 residues. The CDR3: CASSLDAGPQHF. In nucleotides, the CDR3 is TGTGCCAGCAGCTTAGACGCGGGACCCCAGCATTTT.

The chain uses TRBV30 and TRBJ2-7, with D perhaps matching TRBD2 (7 bases). The V end lost 0 bases, the J end lost 6 bases, and 18 bases lay between the germline ends. The CDR3 loop spans 15 amino acids. Germline lookup yields CDR1 GTSNPN and CDR2 SVGIG (reference sequence). Here the CDR3 reads CAWSVGGLAVGEQYF. In DNA, the CDR3 is TGTGCCTGGAGTGTGGGGGGCCTAGCGGTCGGCGAGCAGTACTTC.

V and J are TRBV5-8 and TRBJ2-1; 9 bases fit TRBD1. With 0 bases clipped from V and 4 bases from J, the junction kept 8 bases outside the gene matches. The CDR3 is 17 amino acids. The germline CDR1 and CDR2 sequences are SGHTS and YDEGEE. The CDR3 reads CASSLAPGQGRYNEQFF. Written as DNA, the CDR3 is TGTGCCAGCAGCTTGGCTCCGGGACAGGGCCGGTACAATGAGCAGTTCTTC. Full variable domain (outside the CDR3, taken from reference TRBV5-8 and TRBJ2-1): EAGVTQSPTHLIKTRGQQATLRCSPISGHTSVYWYQQALGLGLQFLLWYDEGEERNRGNFPPRFSGRQFPNYSSELNVNALELEDSALYLCASSLAPGQGRYNEQFFGPGTRLTVL.

The chain is built from TRBV11-2 and TRBJ1-1; D possibly corresponds to TRBD1 (5 bases). Germline V lookup: CDR1 SGHAT, CDR2 FQNNGV. Trimming removed 2 bases from V and 4 bases from J, with 11 bases in between. This CDR3 comprises 14 residues. The CDR3, as DNA: TGTGCCAGCAGCTTAAAGGGGATGGGCACTGAAGCTTTCTTT. The encoded protein is CASSLKGMGTEAFF.

This clone was counted once. This chain joins TRBV4-1 and TRBJ2-5; no clear D gene. In germline, CDR1 is MGHRA, CDR2 YSYEKL. V was cut by 5 bases and J by 2 bases, with 18 bases left in between. The CDR3 totals 16 residues. The CDR3 bases are TGCGCCAGCAGCTCCCTGTTCCCAGGCTTACAAGAGACCCAGTACTTC. Residues: CASSSLFPGLQETQYF.